These T cell receptor beta chains were read from a single sample in a study of blood T cell repertoires in COVID-19. The table came from immunoSEQ multiplex PCR; TCRdb's copy has only in-frame clones and leaves some out. The sample carries some 130,000 clones, about 88% recorded once. The sequencing sample was made of peripheral blood. The receptors here all came from a man aged 55 to 70 with COVID-19, enrolled during active disease. Both conserved end residues are part of each CDR3.

TRBV3-1/TRBV3-2,CASRQTASNEKLFF
TRBV7-2,CASSSYPTGRNSPLHF
TRBV7-2,CASSPEGQGNQPQHF
TRBV7-9,CASRLGQSSYNSPLHF
TRBV5-6,CASSWGGGNTEAFF
TRBV6-2/TRBV6-3,CASSTRQGVTEAFF
TRBV10-3,CAISEYGQGSSPLHF
TRBV5-1,CASSLGTSGRALDTQYF
TRBV30,CAWSVLAAPGYF
TRBV19,CASSPGTTGELFF
TRBV4-2,CASSQVSGREQYF
TRBV7-2,CASSLTGTGNNEQFF
TRBV7-2,CASSLNPGQAFGYTF
TRBV4-3,CASSPLGVSTEAFF
TRBV3-1/TRBV3-2,CASSQGPGLYFSGANVLTF
TRBV5-1,CASSWRQGPYEQYF
TRBV27,CASSLAGGFLYEQYF
TRBV7-9,CASSTQLAGYSYNEQFF
TRBV6-5,CASGLVQGTEAFF
TRBV4-3,CASSQGRAESNQPQHF
TRBV3-1/TRBV3-2,CASSHLNRGRGVGLGYTF
TRBV7-9,CASSPSELRDEQYF
TRBV9,CASSFRDSANEQFF
TRBV5-6,CASSLYSEVNEQFF
TRBV30,CAAHRGINYGYTF
TRBV19,CASSIALAGASEQYF
TRBV28,CASSPGGANQPQHF
TRBV29-1,CSARLIGDNRENYGYTF
TRBV7-9,CASSLPNYEQYF
TRBV5-5,CASSPPLAGEVYNEQFF
TRBV5-1,CASSLDRTSGEVYYNEQFF
TRBV7-3,CASSPRQGASYNEQFF
TRBV18,CASSPRQGAFEQYF
TRBV20-1,CSAPLGGKLFF
TRBV4-1,CASSETGVGVNTEAFF
TRBV10-3,CAISEFGQGRGAFF
TRBV5-1,CASSLGGGNEKLFF
TRBV6-5,CASSLGQEDQPQHF
TRBV28,CAGRETGENTEAFF
TRBV4-2,CASSLPGSNQPQHF
TRBV11-3,CASSSRGGTEAFF
TRBV19,CASSILQGEAYEQYF
TRBV5-4,CASSLFSGKGNEQFF
TRBV7-8,CASSATGLTGELFF
TRBV19,CASSPGRSDEQFF
TRBV7-9,CASSFRTSNNEQFF